Presented here are 28 T cell receptor beta chains from one specimen sequenced in a study of blood T cell repertoires in COVID-19. Assay used: immunoSEQ multiplex PCR; TCRdb lists only in-frame clones, some missing. The sample carries about 32,000 clones, 90% recorded once. The sample was peripheral blood. These receptors all stem from a man aged 65-85 years with active or convalescent COVID-19.

The chain is built from TRBV29-1 and TRBJ2-1; D gene uncertain. The CDR3 consists of 11 residues. The V gene's germline CDR1 is SQVTM and CDR2 ANQGSEA. V dropped 4 bases and J dropped 6 bases, with 7 bases sitting between them. The CDR3 nucleotides read TGCAGCGTTGGACAAATCAATGAGCAGTTCTTC. This encodes CSVGQINEQFF.

The chain combines TRBV19 with TRBJ1-2; no clear D. V was cut by 6 bases and J by 5 bases, with 7 bases left in between. Germline V CDR1 and CDR2: LNHDA, SQIVND (reference sequence). The CDR3 is 11 amino acids. Here the CDR3 reads CASSRQYGYTF. The CDR3 DNA reads TGTGCCAGTAGCCGACAATATGGCTACACCTTC.

This clone was detected a few times. This sequence joins TRBV19 and TRBJ2-7; the match to TRBD1 covers 8 bases. CDR1 is LNHDA, CDR2 SQIVND, per germline (reference sequence). The CDR3 covers 16 residues. The trim removed 6 bases at V and 2 bases at J, leaving 12 bases unmatched. The CDR3 coding sequence is TGTGCCAGTAGGGAGCAACAGGGGGTAGGGGCCTACGAGCAGTACTTC. It translates to CASREQQGVGAYEQYF.

This clone has just a few counts. The chain recombines TRBV28 with TRBJ1-6; tentatively, D is TRBD1 (6 bases). Germline CDR1 is MDHEN and CDR2 is SYDVKM. This CDR3 has 16 residues. The V gene lost 5 bases and the J gene lost 7 bases, with 18 bases spanning the gap. CDR3 amino acids: CASSLHSQGENSPLHF. In DNA, the CDR3 is TGTGCCAGCAGTCTCCACTCACAGGGAGAGAATTCACCCCTCCACTTT.

The rearrangement uses TRBV6-5 and TRBJ2-3; 7 positions match TRBD1. Trimming removed 6 bases from V and 6 bases from J; junction bases left unmatched: 6. Germline loops: CDR1 MNHEY, CDR2 SVGAGI. The CDR3 has 13 residues. The CDR3, as DNA: TGTGCCAGCAGAAGAGAGGGGGCTGATACGCAGTATTTT. Translated: CASRREGADTQYF.

This rearrangement joins TRBV6-5 to TRBJ2-2, with TRBD1 matching over 11 bases. The CDR3 consists of 14 residues. J was trimmed by 5 bases and V by 5 bases; bases with no gene match: 1. Germline-derived CDR1 and CDR2 are MNHEY and SVGAGI. The CDR3 loop reads CASSRDRGTGELFF. The CDR3 DNA is TGTGCCAGCAGTCGGGACAGGGGGACCGGGGAGCTGTTTTTT.

The chain uses TRBV28 and TRBJ2-2, with 8 bases that match TRBD1. This CDR3 contains 14 residues. V gave up 5 bases and J gave up 5 bases; unmatched junction bases: 4. Germline CDR1 MDHEN, CDR2 SYDVKM. CDR3 sequence: CASSLNRGTGELFF. CDR3 bases: TGTGCCAGCAGTCTCAACAGGGGGACCGGGGAGCTGTTTTTT.

This CDR3 reads CASSFTGGGELFF. The CDR3 DNA reads TGTGCCAGCAGCTTTACGGGGGGCGGGGAGCTGTTTTTT. The genes are TRBV13 and TRBJ2-2, with 7 bases that match TRBD2. The CDR3 has 13 amino acids. Germline CDR1 PRHDT, CDR2 FYEKMQ (reference sequence). Trimming removed 3 bases from V and 7 bases from J; junction bases left unmatched: 2.

The genes are TRBV24-1 and TRBJ2-3, with TRBD2 matching over 12 bases. Germline V gene sequence: CDR1 KGHDR, CDR2 SFDVKD. This CDR3 spans 17 amino acids. After removal of 3 bases from V and 1 base from J, the junction contained 4 bases not matched to a gene. In nucleotides, the CDR3 is TGTGCCACCAGTGATCGGACTAGCGGGGATGGCACAGATACGCAGTATTTT. Translation gives CATSDRTSGDGTDTQYF.

This sequence joins TRBV29-1 and TRBJ1-2; weak D call: TRBD1 (6 bases). The V end lost 4 bases, the J end lost 6 bases, and 12 bases lay between the germline ends. Germline loops: CDR1 SQVTM, CDR2 ANQGSEA. CDR3 length: 12 residues. The CDR3, as DNA: TGCAGCGTTGTGTGGGGGCAAGATGGCTACACCTTC. It encodes CSVVWGQDGYTF.

V gene TRBV27 combines with J gene TRBJ2-2; D is perhaps TRBD2 (6 bases). Germline assignment: CDR1 MNHEY and CDR2 SMNVEV (reference sequence). V was clipped by 5 bases and J by 4 bases, with 11 bases between them. The CDR3 extends over 14 amino acids. As DNA, the CDR3 is TGTGCCAGCAGTCCCCGAGCGGGCACCGGGGAGCTGTTTTTT. It is translated as CASSPRAGTGELFF.

A single count supports this clone. CDR3: CASSEGAGRYEQYF. Here the CDR3 DNA reads TGCGCCAGCAGTGAAGGGGCAGGGCGGTACGAGCAGTACTTC. The chain combines TRBV10-2 with TRBJ2-7; the D gene is possibly TRBD1 (5 bases). Per germline, CDR1 WSHSY and CDR2 SAAADI. The CDR3 runs to 14 residues. V was cut by 3 bases and J by 4 bases, with 13 bases left in between.

The V call is TRBV2, the J call TRBJ2-1, with TRBD2 identical over 8 bases. Germline V gives CDR1 SNHLY, CDR2 FYNNEI. The CDR3 extends over 15 amino acids. The ends lost 7 bases at V and 2 bases at J; junction bases unmatched: 7. The CDR3 DNA follows: TGTGCCAGCACATCCCGGGGGGGCCCCTACAATGAGCAGTTCTTC. Protein product: CASTSRGGPYNEQFF. Looking up the rest from reference TRBV2 and TRBJ2-1 gives the full variable domain: EPEVTQTPSHQVTQMGQEVILRCVPISNHLYFYWYRQILGQKVEFLVSFYNNEISEKSEIFDDQFSVERPDGSNFTLKIRSTKLEDSAMYFCASTSRGGPYNEQFFGPGTRLTVL.

V is TRBV18 and J is TRBJ1-2; TRBD1 agrees at 12 bases. Germline V gene data show CDR1 as KGHSH and CDR2 as LQKENI. With V trimmed by 5 bases and J by 7 bases, 11 bases remained unmatched. CDR3 length: 16 amino acids. CDR3 amino acids: CASSSHPGQGASGYTF. In nucleotides, the CDR3 is TGTGCCAGCTCATCGCATCCGGGACAGGGGGCCTCTGGCTACACCTTC.

The gene calls are TRBV18 and TRBJ2-3, with 8 bases fitting TRBD2. The germline V gene encodes CDR1 KGHSH and CDR2 LQKENI. The CDR3 sequence is 15 residues long. Unmatched junction bases numbered 3, after V lost 4 bases and J lost 0 bases. Here the CDR3 DNA reads TGTGCCAGCTCACGGGCTAGCGGGAGCACAGATACGCAGTATTTT. It specifies CASSRASGSTDTQYF.

The CDR3 DNA sequence: TGTGCCAGCAGTTTTCTAGGTGGACTAGCGGGGGCGACCTACAATGAGCAGTTCTTC. This codes for CASSFLGGLAGATYNEQFF. This chain joins TRBV28 and TRBJ2-1; 13 positions agree with TRBD2. Germline values: CDR1 MDHEN, CDR2 SYDVKM. CDR3 length: 19 amino acids. The V gene end was trimmed by 3 bases and the J gene end by 2 bases; junction bases not matched to a gene: 10.

This chain uses TRBV3-1 (or the pseudogene TRBV3-2) with TRBJ2-5; 8 bases match TRBD1. The CDR3 length is 17 residues. The junction had 11 bases not matched to a gene; V was cut back by 3 bases and J by 2 bases. In germline, CDR1 is LGHDT, CDR2 YNNKEL (reference sequence). CDR3 sequence reads: CASSHSTGQAVQETQYF. CDR3 coding DNA: TGTGCCAGCAGCCATTCTACGGGACAGGCGGTTCAAGAGACCCAGTACTTC.

Of note for this clone: The identical CDR3 is also encoded by other nucleotide sequences in the sample. V and J are TRBV7-3 and TRBJ1-1, with 8 bases matching TRBD1. The CDR3 sequence is 13 residues long. V gave up 5 bases and J gave up 4 bases; unmatched junction bases: 3. Germline V gene lookup returns CDR1 SGHTA and CDR2 FQGTGA. CDR3 in DNA: TGTGCCAGCAGCCCTACAGGGGGCACTGAAGCTTTCTTT. Its translation is CASSPTGGTEAFF.

The chain uses TRBV10-3 and TRBJ1-2; 11 nucleotides agree with TRBD1. CDR1 is ENHRY and CDR2 is SYGVKD in the germline V gene. The junction had 3 bases not matched to a gene; V was cut back by 4 bases and J by 5 bases. The CDR3 spans 14 residues. The CDR3 region is CAISVGTGGYGYTF. CDR3 DNA: TGTGCCATCAGTGTTGGGACAGGGGGTTATGGCTACACCTTC.

The genes are TRBV11-2 and TRBJ1-5; D remains ambiguous. The germline gives CDR1 SGHAT, CDR2 FQNNGV. This CDR3 contains 14 residues. V was cut by 1 base and J by 3 bases, with 7 bases left in between. The CDR3 region has the DNA TGTGCCAGCAGCTTAGGAGGGAACAATCAGCCCCAGCATTTT. It is translated as CASSLGGNNQPQHF.

This clone has just one count. The chain uses TRBV4-3 and TRBJ2-7; a weak D match, TRBD2 (5 bases). The CDR3 is made up of 14 amino acids. V lost 4 bases, J lost 0 bases, and 10 bases lay in between. Germline V lookup: CDR1 LGHNA, CDR2 YSLEER. For the CDR3, the DNA is TGCGCCAGCAGCCGGGCGGGCAGCTCCTACGAGCAGTACTTC. Translated: CASSRAGSSYEQYF.

This clone was picked up one time. The rearrangement links TRBV19 to TRBJ2-3; D is perhaps TRBD2 (5 bases). Trimming cost V 5 bases and J 5 bases, with 8 bases left between them. The CDR3 contains 12 residues. Looked up from germline, CDR1 is LNHDA and CDR2 is SQIVND (reference sequence). The CDR3 region has the DNA TGTGCCAGTAGTGCCCGGGGAGATACGCAGTATTTT. Translating gives CASSARGDTQYF.

The V gene is TRBV25-1, the J gene TRBJ2-3; 14 bases fit TRBD2. Trimming cost V 4 bases and J 1 base; bases outside gene matches: 4. The CDR3 runs to 17 residues. The germline V gene has CDR1 MGHDK and CDR2 SYGVNS. In DNA, the CDR3 is TGTGCCAGCAGTGCTTCGGGACTAGCGGGGGGCACAGATACGCAGTATTTT. This encodes CASSASGLAGGTDTQYF.

The gene calls are TRBV6-6 and TRBJ1-2; TRBD1 matches 10 bases. The CDR3 covers 15 residues. V gave up 6 bases and J gave up 2 bases; unmatched junction bases: 6. CDR1 is MNHNY, CDR2 SVGAGI, per germline (reference sequence). Written as DNA, the CDR3 is TGTGCCAGCAGGATGGGACAGGGGTGGAACTATGGCTACACCTTC. Protein product: CASRMGQGWNYGYTF.

The chain combines TRBV5-1 with TRBJ2-1; D is uncertain. The V gene's germline CDR1 is SGHRS and CDR2 YFSETQ. This CDR3 contains 14 residues. V was cut by 4 bases and J by 1 base, with 9 bases left in between. CDR3 amino acids: CASSPAESYNEQFF. The CDR3, as DNA: TGCGCCAGCAGCCCTGCGGAGTCCTACAATGAGCAGTTCTTC. Complete variable domain (other parts from reference TRBV5-1 and TRBJ2-1): KAGVTQTPRYLIKTRGQQVTLSCSPISGHRSVSWYQQTPGQGLQFLFEYFSETQRNKGNFPGRFSGRQFSNSRSEMNVSTLELGDSALYLCASSPAESYNEQFFGPGTRLTVL.

The V gene is TRBV10-3, the J gene TRBJ2-2; D possibly matches TRBD1 or TRBD2 (7 bases each). The germline gives CDR1 ENHRY, CDR2 SYGVKD. The CDR3 totals 14 residues. V lost 7 bases and J 7 bases, leaving 16 bases between the germline ends. CDR3 residues: CAITDRAGVGELFF. The CDR3 nucleotides read TGTGCCATCACTGACAGGGCGGGGGTCGGGGAGCTGTTTTTT.

In DNA, the CDR3 is TGTGCCAGCAGCTTGAGGCAGGTACGGGGGGGCACTGAAGCTTTCTTT. Translating it yields CASSLRQVRGGTEAFF. This chain connects TRBV5-6 to TRBJ1-1; perhaps TRBD1 as D (5 bases). Germline CDR1 SGHDT, CDR2 YYEEEE. V shed 1 base and J shed 4 bases, with 17 bases lying between them. The CDR3 totals 16 residues.

This chain links TRBV2 with TRBJ2-2, with 7 bases that match TRBD1. V trimming: 0 bases; J trimming: 5 bases; junction bases outside the gene matches: 6. In germline, CDR1 is SNHLY, CDR2 FYNNEI. CDR3 size: 16 residues. In DNA, the CDR3 is TGTGCCAGCAGTGAAGCGAGGGGGCGAGGAACCGGGGAGCTGTTTTTT. Protein sequence: CASSEARGRGTGELFF.